The rows below give T cell receptor beta chains drawn from one sample of a study of blood T cell repertoires in COVID-19. The table came from immunoSEQ multiplex PCR; TCRdb's copy has only in-frame clones and leaves some out. The sample lists tens of thousands of clones, more than 90% occurring once. The specimen sequenced was peripheral blood. These receptor sequences come from an elderly woman with acute or convalescent COVID-19. Each CDR3 is given with its conserved first and last residue. A D gene is named only where the DNA matches it firmly. Not every row has a clone size; where given, it reads once, few, many or a size class.

D gene	clone size	V gene	CDR3 length	J gene	CDR3 DNA	CDR3 protein
TRBD2	NA	TRBV29-1	16	TRBJ2-7	TGCAGCGTTAGAGGGCTAGCGGGAACTAGCTCCTACGAGCAGTACTTC	CSVRGLAGTSSYEQYF
TRBD1	once	TRBV27	17	TRBJ1-6	TGTGCCAGCAGCAGGGGACAGGGGAGCTCCTATAATTCACCCCTCCACTTT	CASSRGQGSSYNSPLHF
NA	NA	TRBV20-1	15	TRBJ2-2	TGCAGTGCTAGTGCCGGGACTCAGAACACCGGGGAGCTGTTTTTT	CSASAGTQNTGELFF
NA	NA	TRBV2	11	TRBJ2-1	TGTGCCAGCAGGCAGGGGAGTGAGCAGTTCTTC	CASRQGSEQFF
TRBD1	NA	TRBV18	14	TRBJ1-1	TGTGCCAGCTCACCAGGGCAGGGGGGAACTGAAGCTTTCTTT	CASSPGQGGTEAFF
NA	NA	TRBV2	13	TRBJ1-1	TGTGCCACAAACAGGGAACAGAACACTGAAGCTTTCTTT	CATNREQNTEAFF
TRBD2	NA	TRBV19	15	TRBJ2-2	TGTGCCAGTAGTATTGTTAGCGGGCCCACCGGGGAGCTGTTTTTT	CASSIVSGPTGELFF
TRBD1	NA	TRBV7-9	15	TRBJ1-2	TGTGCCAGCAGCTTATTGACAGGGGGATTGGATGGCTACACCTTC	CASSLLTGGLDGYTF
NA	NA	TRBV4-3	13	TRBJ2-1	TGCGCCAGCAGCCGGAAATGGGACTCTGAGCAGTTCTTC	CASSRKWDSEQFF
TRBD2	NA	TRBV4-1	18	TRBJ2-1	TGCGCCAGCAGCCCAACAACTAGCGGGGAAAGCTCCTACAATGAGCAGTTCTTC	CASSPTTSGESSYNEQFF
NA	NA	TRBV7-2	14	TRBJ2-5	TGTGCCAGCAGCCAGCAGGAGGGTAGGGAGACCCAGTACTTC	CASSQQEGRETQYF
NA	few	TRBV7-3	13	TRBJ2-5	TGTGCCAGCAGCACCGACAGTGGAGAGACCCAGTACTTC	CASSTDSGETQYF
TRBD1	few	TRBV29-1	15	TRBJ1-3	TGCAGCGTTGCACAGGGGGGCTACTCTGGAAACACCATATATTTT	CSVAQGGYSGNTIYF
TRBD1	NA	TRBV6-1	14	TRBJ1-2	TGTGCCAGCAGTGATAGACAGGGGTTCGACGGCTACACCTTC	CASSDRQGFDGYTF
NA	NA	TRBV27	15	TRBJ1-1	TGTGCCAGCAGTTTATCTGCCGGGGAGGGAACTGAAGCTTTCTTT	CASSLSAGEGTEAFF
TRBD2	NA	TRBV7-9	15	TRBJ2-2	TGTGCCAGCAGCTGGGAGCGGGAGGGGACCGGGGAGCTGTTTTTT	CASSWEREGTGELFF
NA	NA	TRBV3-1/TRBV3-2	16	TRBJ1-3	TGTGCCAGCAGCCAAGGGTGGGGGCACTCTGGAAACACCATATATTTT	CASSQGWGHSGNTIYF
NA	NA	TRBV6-5	14	TRBJ2-7	TGTGCCAGCAGACGTGACCGGGGAACCTACGAGCAGTACTTC	CASRRDRGTYEQYF
TRBD2	NA	TRBV19	16	TRBJ2-2	TGTGCCAGTACAACTAGCGGGAGAGGTTTGACCGGGGAGCTGTTTTTT	CASTTSGRGLTGELFF
TRBD1	NA	TRBV7-9	14	TRBJ2-7	TGTGCCAGCAGCCAGGGACAGGGAAGTAACGAGCAGTACTTC	CASSQGQGSNEQYF
TRBD1	NA	TRBV25-1	15	TRBJ2-1	TGTGCCAGCAGTGAATGGGACAGGGCAGGCGATGAGCAGTTCTTC	CASSEWDRAGDEQFF
NA	NA	TRBV6-5	15	TRBJ2-1	TGTGCCAGCAGTTACAGTTTTAGCTCCTACAATGAGCAGTTCTTC	CASSYSFSSYNEQFF
NA	once	TRBV4-3	14	TRBJ1-3	TGCGCCAGCAGCCGCGGGACGGATGGAAACACCATATATTTT	CASSRGTDGNTIYF
TRBD2	NA	TRBV29-1	16	TRBJ2-3	TGCAGCCTTCTGCTAGCGGGAGCTACTAGCACAGATACGCAGTATTTT	CSLLLAGATSTDTQYF
TRBD1	NA	TRBV5-1	15	TRBJ2-7	TGCGCCAGCAGCTTGACTTCAGGGGGATGGGACGAGCAGTACTTC	CASSLTSGGWDEQYF
TRBD1	NA	TRBV5-3	16	TRBJ1-6	TGTGCCAGAAGCTTGGGACAGGGGGTAGGGAATTCACCCCTCCACTTT	CARSLGQGVGNSPLHF
TRBD2	NA	TRBV7-9	14	TRBJ2-1	TGTGCCAGCCGAGGACTAGCGGGAGCCAATGAGCAGTTCTTC	CASRGLAGANEQFF
NA	NA	TRBV4-3	15	TRBJ2-7	TGCGCCAGCAGCCAGGGGCTGGGCGGAGATTACGAGCAGTACTTC	CASSQGLGGDYEQYF
TRBD1	NA	TRBV7-9	15	TRBJ2-3	TGTGCCAGCAGCTCGCAGGGGGCCCGTGCAGATTCGCAGTATTTT	CASSSQGARADSQYF
NA	NA	TRBV29-1	12	TRBJ1-2	TGCAGCGTTGTGGGGACTTTCTATGGCTACACCTTC	CSVVGTFYGYTF
TRBD1	NA	TRBV29-1	15	TRBJ1-2	TGCAGCGTTGAACCGGGGACAGGGAGCAGCTATGGCTACACCTTC	CSVEPGTGSSYGYTF
TRBD2	NA	TRBV15	17	TRBJ2-3	TGTGCCACCAGCAGAGGACTAGGACTAGCGGGAGCAGATACGCAGTATTTT	CATSRGLGLAGADTQYF
TRBD1	NA	TRBV6-2/TRBV6-3	14	TRBJ1-6	TGTGCCAGCAGTCAGCGACAGGGTTCGCCACCCCTCCACTTT	CASSQRQGSPPLHF
NA	NA	TRBV19	12	TRBJ1-5	TGTGCCAGTAGTATGGTTCAGCAGCCCCAGCATTTT	CASSMVQQPQHF
NA	NA	TRBV4-2	16	TRBJ1-2	TGTGCCAGCAGCCACGCGGGGGGGGGAGCTAACTATGGCTACACCTTC	CASSHAGGGANYGYTF
NA	NA	TRBV5-6	17	TRBJ2-6	TGTGCCAGCAGCCCACCGGTCGGGAACCACTGGGCCAACGTCCTGACTTTC	CASSPPVGNHWANVLTF
TRBD1	NA	TRBV6-5	14	TRBJ1-5	TGTGCCAGCAGGCGTACAGGGGTTCATCAGCCCCAGCATTTT	CASRRTGVHQPQHF
NA	NA	TRBV6-5	15	TRBJ1-3	TGTGCCAGCAGTTACTCGACCGGGAGCGGAAACACCATATATTTT	CASSYSTGSGNTIYF
TRBD2	NA	TRBV18	19	TRBJ2-1	TGTGCCAGCTCACCGCCGAAAGGACTAGCGGGAGGGTCCTACAATGAGCAGTTCTTC	CASSPPKGLAGGSYNEQFF
NA	NA	TRBV5-1	14	TRBJ1-2	TGCGCCAGCAGCTACCAATCTGCGAACTATGGCTACACCTTC	CASSYQSANYGYTF